This TCR beta chain was recorded in a study of blood T cell repertoires in COVID-19 (dated by TCRdb to 2020 to 2022). At the level of the whole study: Samples from collaborators originated in the United States, Italy and Spain and spanned both the acute and convalescent phases of COVID-19. The prospective study material was composed of cDNA or gDNA derived from T cells, B-cell-depleted T cells, or PBMCs. The dataset comprised deeply sampled blood TCRbeta repertoires from subjects exposed to, actively infected with, or recovered from COVID-19. The repertoires were made available in a free public database intended to serve as a resource for research on the immune response to SARS-CoV-2. Samples were obtained from the ongoing ImmuneRACE study (first 160 participants) and from approximately 1,200 subjects provided by 6 global collaborators. Sample metadata almost always included a de-identified subject ID, COVID-19 status, age in years and sex. Where available, HLA class I and class II types were obtained from metadata supplied by the sample provider rather than from assay-based typing.

The immunoSEQ Assay, a bias-controlled multiplex PCR, was used to amplify TCRbeta CDR3 regions from genomic DNA. As for the original processing: Nucleated cell counts per sample were estimated from amplification of reference gene primers within the assay. To quantify the absolute abundance of each unique TCRbeta CDR3 rearrangement, sequence reads were collapsed and filtered. Productive Simpson clonality was computed per sample as the square root of Simpson's diversity index over productive rearrangements. TCRdb retrieved this table from immuneACCESS and kept in-frame rearrangements only. Not all clones are present; in checked studies, unresolved V genes account for under half, and no reason is known for the remainder. V and J calls and clone size are given by that table; D and trimming were obtained from the DNA. The sample yields tens of thousands of clones; about nine tenths were counted once. Of the sample, 7.5% to 10% falls within the top ten clones.

The collaborating institutions used their own protocols to collect whole blood in K2EDTA tubes. For TCRbeta analysis, collaborators shipped samples in one of three forms: frozen whole blood, isolated PBMCs, or DNA extracted from either of those sample types. The paper as a whole reports these results and caveats: How much clinical and demographic metadata was included differed by source and by participant, and the metadata was provided uncurated.

A word on this clone: It lacks a known antigen. Per-base quality was not reported, and no clone a single base away is much larger than it.

CDR1 is given as SGDLS and CDR2 as YYNGEE, both from the germline V gene. V lost 0 bases and J lost 0 bases; the stretch between them is 9 bases long. The CDR3 has 15 amino acids, counting the end cysteine and phenylalanine. Only the CDR3 portion is preserved as DNA: 45 bases, with reading frame beginning at the first base. The receptor's source is a woman aged 40 to 50 with active COVID-19. Sequencing used peripheral blood. The chain is made from TRBV9 and TRBJ1-1; the best D guess is TRBD1, with 5 bases matching. In nucleotide form, the sequence is TGTGCCAGCAGCGTAGACGGGGGGGTGAACACTGAAGCTTTCTTT. Its protein reads: CASSVDGGVNTEAFF.